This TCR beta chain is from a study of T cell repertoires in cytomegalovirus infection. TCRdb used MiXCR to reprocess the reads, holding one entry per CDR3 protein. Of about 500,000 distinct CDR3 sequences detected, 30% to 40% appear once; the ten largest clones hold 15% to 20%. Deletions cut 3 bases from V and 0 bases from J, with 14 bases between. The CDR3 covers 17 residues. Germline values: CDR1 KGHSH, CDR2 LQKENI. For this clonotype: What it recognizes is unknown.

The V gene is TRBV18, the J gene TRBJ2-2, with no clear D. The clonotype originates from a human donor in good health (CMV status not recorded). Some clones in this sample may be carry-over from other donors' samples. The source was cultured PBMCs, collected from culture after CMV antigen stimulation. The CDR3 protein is CASSPLTPTANTGELFF. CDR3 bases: TGTGCCAGCTCACCTCTGACACCTACCGCGAACACCGGGGAGCTGTTTTTT.